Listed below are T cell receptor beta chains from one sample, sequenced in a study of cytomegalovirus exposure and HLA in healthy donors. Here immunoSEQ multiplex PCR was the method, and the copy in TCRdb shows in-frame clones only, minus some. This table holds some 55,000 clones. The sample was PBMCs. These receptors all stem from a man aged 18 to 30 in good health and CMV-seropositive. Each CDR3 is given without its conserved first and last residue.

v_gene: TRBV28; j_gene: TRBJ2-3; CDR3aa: ASSLRGGGTDTQY
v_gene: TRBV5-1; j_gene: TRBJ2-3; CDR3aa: ASSLGRDRLSGTDTQY
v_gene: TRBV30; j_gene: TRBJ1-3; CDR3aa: AWSLREDLSGNTIY
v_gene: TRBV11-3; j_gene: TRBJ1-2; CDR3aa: ASSLSFSYGYT
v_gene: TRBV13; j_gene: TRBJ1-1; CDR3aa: ASSWRGGTEAF
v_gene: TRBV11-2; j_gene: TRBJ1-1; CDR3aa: ASSLGQGGTEAF
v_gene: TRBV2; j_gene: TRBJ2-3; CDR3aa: ASNPGILTDTQY
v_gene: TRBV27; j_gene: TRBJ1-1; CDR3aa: ASRDRGRSTEAF
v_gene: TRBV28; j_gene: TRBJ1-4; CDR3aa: ASSFVPEKLF
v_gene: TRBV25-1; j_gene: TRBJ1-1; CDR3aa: ASKAATLFEAF
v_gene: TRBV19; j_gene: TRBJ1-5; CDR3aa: ASSMAGMVDQPQH
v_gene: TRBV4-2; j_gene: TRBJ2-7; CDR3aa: ASSQDGTGGSYEQY
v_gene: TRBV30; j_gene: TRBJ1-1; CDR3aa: AWSVSTGGTTEAF
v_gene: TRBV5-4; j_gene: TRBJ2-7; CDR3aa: ASSLSGSPHEQY
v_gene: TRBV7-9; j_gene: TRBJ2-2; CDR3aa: ASSLDRGNTGELF
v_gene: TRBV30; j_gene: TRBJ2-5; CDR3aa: AWKLAWEQY
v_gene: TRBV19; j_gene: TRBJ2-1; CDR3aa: ASSVTSGNYEQF
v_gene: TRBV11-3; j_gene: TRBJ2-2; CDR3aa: ASSLDPGAGELF
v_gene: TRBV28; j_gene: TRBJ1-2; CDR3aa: ASGGGRDGYGYT
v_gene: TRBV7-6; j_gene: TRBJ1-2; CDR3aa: ASSSLRDRGYGYT
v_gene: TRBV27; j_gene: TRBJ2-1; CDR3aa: ASSPLAGTYNEQF
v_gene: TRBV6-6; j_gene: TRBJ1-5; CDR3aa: ASSSTDPGQPQH
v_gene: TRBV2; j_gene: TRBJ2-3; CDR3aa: ASSGDSINTDTQY
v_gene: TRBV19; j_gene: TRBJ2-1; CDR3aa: ASSHPGLAGRFYNEQF
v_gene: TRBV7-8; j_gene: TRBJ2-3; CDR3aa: ASSSGPNTDTQY
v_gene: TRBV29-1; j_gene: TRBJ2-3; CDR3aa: SVEPGTGKTDTQY
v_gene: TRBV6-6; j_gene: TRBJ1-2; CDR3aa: ASSSDRGDGYT
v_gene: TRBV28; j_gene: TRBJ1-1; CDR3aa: ASSFMGGNTEAF
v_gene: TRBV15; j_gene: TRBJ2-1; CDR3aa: ATSRETKLGLDEQF
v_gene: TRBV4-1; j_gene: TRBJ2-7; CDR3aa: ASSQGNAYEQY
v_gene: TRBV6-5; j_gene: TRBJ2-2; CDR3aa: ASSYSRQGRAGELF
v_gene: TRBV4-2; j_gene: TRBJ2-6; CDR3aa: ASSQDSGANVLT
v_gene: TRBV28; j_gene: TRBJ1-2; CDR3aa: ASSQTGTGGNYGYT
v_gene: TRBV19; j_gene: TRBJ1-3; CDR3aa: ASSMTGGNTIY
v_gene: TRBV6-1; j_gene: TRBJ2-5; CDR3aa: ASSEIGKQETQY
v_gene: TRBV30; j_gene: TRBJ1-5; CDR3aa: AFGTGPRQPQH
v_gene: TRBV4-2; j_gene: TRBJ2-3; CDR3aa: ASSQGAGATDTQY
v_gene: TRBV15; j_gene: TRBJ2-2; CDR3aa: ATSLGLAPTGELF
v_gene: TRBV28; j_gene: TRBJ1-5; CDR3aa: ASSLGGYSNQPQH